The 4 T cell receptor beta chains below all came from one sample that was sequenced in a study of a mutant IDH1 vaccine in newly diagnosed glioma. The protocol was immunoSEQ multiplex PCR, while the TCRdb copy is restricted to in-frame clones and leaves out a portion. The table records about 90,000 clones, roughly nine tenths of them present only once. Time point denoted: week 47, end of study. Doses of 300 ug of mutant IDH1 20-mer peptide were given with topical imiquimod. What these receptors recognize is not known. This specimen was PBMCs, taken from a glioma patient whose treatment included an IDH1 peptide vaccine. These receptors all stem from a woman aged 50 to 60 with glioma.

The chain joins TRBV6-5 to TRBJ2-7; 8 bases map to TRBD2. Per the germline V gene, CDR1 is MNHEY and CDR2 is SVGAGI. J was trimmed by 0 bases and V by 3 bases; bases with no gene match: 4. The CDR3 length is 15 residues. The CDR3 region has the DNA TGTGCCAGCAGTTATACTAGCGGCTACTCCTACGAGCAGTACTTC. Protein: CASSYTSGYSYEQYF.

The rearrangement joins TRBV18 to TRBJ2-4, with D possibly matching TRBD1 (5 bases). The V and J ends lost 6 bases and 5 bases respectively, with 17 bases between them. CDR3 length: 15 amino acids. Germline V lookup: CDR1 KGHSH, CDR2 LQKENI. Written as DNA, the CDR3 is TGTGCCAGCTCGCCCTCTGGGGCCAGGGAAAACATTCAGTACTTC. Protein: CASSPSGARENIQYF.

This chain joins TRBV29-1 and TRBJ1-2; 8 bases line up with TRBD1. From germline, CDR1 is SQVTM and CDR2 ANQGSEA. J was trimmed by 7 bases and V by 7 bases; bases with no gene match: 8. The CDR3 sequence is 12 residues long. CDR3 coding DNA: TGCAGCGCCGGGCAGGGGGCGGGTGGCTACACCTTC. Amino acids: CSAGQGAGGYTF.

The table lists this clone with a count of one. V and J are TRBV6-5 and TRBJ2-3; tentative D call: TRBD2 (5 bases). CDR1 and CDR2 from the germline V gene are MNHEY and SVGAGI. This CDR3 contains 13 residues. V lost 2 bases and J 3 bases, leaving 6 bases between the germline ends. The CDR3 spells CASSYGETDTQYF. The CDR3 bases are TGTGCCAGCAGTTACGGGGAGACAGATACGCAGTATTTT.